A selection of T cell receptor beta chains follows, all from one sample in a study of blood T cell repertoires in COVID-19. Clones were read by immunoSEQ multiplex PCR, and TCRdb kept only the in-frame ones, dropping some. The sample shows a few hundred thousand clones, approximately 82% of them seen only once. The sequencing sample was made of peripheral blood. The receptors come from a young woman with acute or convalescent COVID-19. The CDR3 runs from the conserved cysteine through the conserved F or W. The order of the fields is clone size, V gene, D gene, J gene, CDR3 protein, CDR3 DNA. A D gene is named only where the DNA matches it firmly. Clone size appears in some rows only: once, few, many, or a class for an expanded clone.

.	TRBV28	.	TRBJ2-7	CASSFQLETRSYEQYF	TGTGCCAGCAGTTTCCAACTGGAGACTAGATCCTACGAGCAGTACTTC
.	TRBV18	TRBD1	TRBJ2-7	CASSPLDREYEQYF	TGTGCCAGCTCACCATTGGACAGGGAGTACGAGCAGTACTTC
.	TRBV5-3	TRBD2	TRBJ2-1	CARSDKAGLAVYNEQFF	TGTGCCAGAAGCGACAAGGCAGGACTAGCGGTTTACAATGAGCAGTTCTTC
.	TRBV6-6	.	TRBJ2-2	CASSSNGADTGELFF	TGTGCCAGCAGTTCCAACGGAGCAGACACCGGGGAGCTGTTTTTT
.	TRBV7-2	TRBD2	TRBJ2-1	CASSLQGTSGRWNEQFF	TGTGCCAGCAGCTTACAAGGGACTAGCGGGAGATGGAATGAGCAGTTCTTC
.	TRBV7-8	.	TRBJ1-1	CASSLVYRGEAFF	TGTGCCAGCAGCTTAGTGTATCGGGGTGAAGCTTTCTTT
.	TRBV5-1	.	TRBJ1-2	CASSLARGTVDYGYTF	TGCGCCAGCAGCTTGGCCAGGGGTACAGTCGACTATGGCTACACCTTC
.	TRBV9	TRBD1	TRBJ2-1	CASSVGIDRGHEQFF	TGTGCCAGCAGCGTAGGGATCGACAGGGGCCATGAGCAGTTCTTC
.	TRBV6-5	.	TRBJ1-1	CASSRDILFEAFF	TGTGCCAGCAGTAGGGACATATTATTTGAAGCTTTCTTT
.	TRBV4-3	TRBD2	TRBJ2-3	CASSQDRAGGPSTDTQYF	TGCGCCAGCAGCCAAGATCGGGCGGGAGGGCCCTCGACAGATACGCAGTATTTT
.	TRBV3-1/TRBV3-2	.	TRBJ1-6	CASSQSRNSPLHF	TGTGCCAGCAGCCAATCTAGGAATTCACCCCTCCACTTT
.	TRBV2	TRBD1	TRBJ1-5	CASSEALLDWTGPYSNQPQHF	TGTGCCAGCAGTGAAGCGCTTCTAGATTGGACAGGCCCATATAGCAATCAGCCCCAGCATTTT
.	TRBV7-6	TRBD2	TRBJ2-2	CASSLDSGDTGELFF	TGTGCCAGCAGCTTAGATAGCGGGGACACCGGGGAGCTGTTTTTT
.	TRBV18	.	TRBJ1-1	CASSPYQGNTEAFF	TGTGCCAGCTCGCCCTACCAGGGGAACACTGAAGCTTTCTTT
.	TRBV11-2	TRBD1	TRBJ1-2	CASSLAGGTGLLGYTF	TGTGCCAGCAGCTTAGCAGGGGGGACAGGTCTTCTTGGCTACACCTTC
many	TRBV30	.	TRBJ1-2	CAWSVLGGGNYGYTF	TGTGCCTGGAGTGTACTTGGGGGAGGGAACTATGGCTACACCTTC
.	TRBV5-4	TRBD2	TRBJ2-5	CASSAGLAGETQYF	TGTGCCAGCAGCGCGGGACTAGCGGGAGAGACCCAGTACTTC
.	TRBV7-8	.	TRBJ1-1	CASSLMRGAVEAFF	TGTGCCAGCAGCTTAATGCGGGGGGCGGTTGAAGCTTTCTTT
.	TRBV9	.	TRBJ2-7	CASSVGGDLYEQYF	TGTGCCAGCAGCGTAGGGGGGGACCTTTACGAGCAGTACTTC
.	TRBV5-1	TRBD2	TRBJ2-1	CASSLVTAGAIRNEQFF	TGCGCCAGCAGCTTGGTTACAGCGGGAGCGATTAGGAATGAGCAGTTCTTC
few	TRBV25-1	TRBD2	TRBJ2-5	CASSWGTSQETQYF	TGTGCCAGCAGCTGGGGGACTAGTCAAGAGACCCAGTACTTC
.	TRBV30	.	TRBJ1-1	CAWSGAGNTEAFF	TGTGCCTGGAGTGGGGCGGGGAACACTGAAGCTTTCTTT
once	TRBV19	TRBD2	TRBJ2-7	CASSPLAGIGEQYF	TGTGCCAGTAGTCCTTTAGCGGGAATAGGTGAGCAGTACTTC
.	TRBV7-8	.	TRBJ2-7	CASSQTAYEQYF	TGTGCCAGCAGCCAGACAGCCTACGAGCAGTACTTC
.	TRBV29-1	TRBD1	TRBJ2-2	CSVVRTGYTGELFF	TGCAGCGTTGTCCGGACAGGGTACACCGGGGAGCTGTTTTTT
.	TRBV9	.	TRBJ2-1	CASSVMGGEQFF	TGTGCCAGCAGCGTAATGGGGGGAGAGCAGTTCTTC
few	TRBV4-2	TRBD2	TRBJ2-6	CASSPGLSSGANVLTF	TGTGCCAGCAGCCCGGGACTAAGCTCTGGGGCCAACGTCCTGACTTTC
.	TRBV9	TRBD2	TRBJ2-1	CASSVAPTSGRANEQFF	TGTGCCAGCAGCGTAGCCCCGACTAGCGGGAGGGCCAATGAGCAGTTCTTC
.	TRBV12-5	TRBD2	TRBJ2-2	CASGLVKPSLAGGLVNTGELFF	TGTGCTAGTGGTTTGGTAAAACCCTCGCTAGCGGGAGGATTGGTTAACACCGGGGAGCTGTTTTTT